This T cell receptor beta chain appears in the sequencing data of a study of cytomegalovirus exposure and HLA in healthy donors. General observations from the study: TCR beta chain V- and J-gene trimming was linked, in a later analysis, to a missense variant in DCLRE1C. Using the classifier, cytomegalovirus status was reportedly diagnosed with high specificity and sensitivity.

This clone was recorded only once. Antigen unknown. Trimming shortened V by 3 bases and J by 0 bases, and 13 bases separated the two germline ends. This CDR3 is 16 amino acids long. Germline V lookup: CDR1 SGHRS, CDR2 YFSETQ. The study ran its PCR with 60 Vbeta and 13 Jbeta primers. Profiled with immunoSEQ multiplex PCR; TCRdb holds only in-frame clones, not every one. The sample lists fewer than 110,000 clones, under 80% occurring once. This TCR was sampled from a woman aged 40 to 49 in good health and CMV-seropositive. This rearrangement joins TRBV5-1 to TRBJ1-3, with D possibly being TRBD1 (6 bases). The sample taken for sequencing was PBMCs. CDR3 in amino acids: CASSSQTRGSGNTIYF. CDR3 nucleotide sequence: TGCGCCAGCAGCTCTCAAACCAGGGGCTCTGGAAACACCATATATTTT.